This is a list of T cell receptor beta chains from one sample in a study of molecular identifiers for immune sequencing clone quantification. One entry per CDR3 protein, called by TCRdb with MiXCR from the PCR reads. Here the sample spans roughly 100,000 distinct CDR3 sequences, under 40% being singletons. The specimen was naive CD8+ T cells from blood, with Jurkat cell RNA spiked in. The receptors here all came from a human donor in good health. Some libraries in this study had Jurkat cell RNA spiked in. CDR3s leave out the opening cysteine and the closing phenylalanine or tryptophan. Fields, in order: J gene, V gene, CDR3 protein.

J: TRBJ2-3
V: TRBV4-1
CDR3: ASSQVLMLARY

J: TRBJ2-1
V: TRBV13
CDR3: ASSSGLKIVPTNEQF

J: TRBJ2-7
V: TRBV19
CDR3: ASSRDPDYEQY

J: TRBJ2-3
V: TRBV6-2/TRBV6-3
CDR3: ASSYPGLETTDTQY

J: TRBJ2-1
V: TRBV15
CDR3: VTSRTVYRENEQF

J: TRBJ2-5
V: TRBV29-1
CDR3: SVEDPPGQVGPQETQY

J: TRBJ2-2
V: TRBV6-6
CDR3: AGSWTGDTILNTGELF

J: TRBJ2-3
V: TRBV27
CDR3: ASSRGPVSGDTQY

J: TRBJ2-1
V: TRBV2
CDR3: ASSVALLWREYNEQF

J: TRBJ2-3
V: TRBV7-9
CDR3: ASNPGQGADTQY

J: TRBJ2-7
V: TRBV28
CDR3: AISSARASSYEQY

J: TRBJ2-1
V: TRBV4-3
CDR3: ASSQDRGLYNEQF

J: TRBJ2-1
V: TRBV19
CDR3: ASSTSGSSYNEQV

J: TRBJ2-5
V: TRBV12-3/TRBV12-4
CDR3: ASSQGLAPQETQY